This T cell receptor beta chain was sequenced for a study of HIV-infected patients and healthy controls (dated by TCRdb to the mid-2010s). The receptor library was made with 5' RACE. Reads for this sample came from an Illumina MiSeq. The public reads were run again by TCRdb, first through fastp at Q25 and then through MiXCR, and only productive beta chains were kept. Rows are combined by CDR3 protein, so each entry shows the most common genes and DNA. The sample profile shows tens of thousands of distinct CDR3 sequences; less than 20% of them were found once. Over 1.1% of the sample comes from the top ten. This clonotype was seen many times. Its antigen target is currently unknown. No base quality information exists; no much larger clone differs at one position. For CDR1 and CDR2, the germline V gene lists SGHAT and FQNNGV. The CDR3 has 14 amino acids, counting the end cysteine and phenylalanine. CDR3 DNA is the only sequence kept; it has 42 bases, read in frame from the first base. V loses 1 base, J loses 2 bases, and the germline ends lie 8 bases apart.

The rearrangement joined TRBV11-2 to TRBJ2-5; 5 matching bases give a weak D call of TRBD1. The sequencing input was CD4+ T cells from blood. The TCR comes from a human donor in good health. Read as DNA, the sequence is TGTGCCAGCAGCTTAGTCAGGGTTCAAGAGACCCAGTACTTC. Its protein reads: CASSLVRVQETQYF.